The clone carrying this T cell receptor (beta chain) showed up just once. This CDR3 region has 15 residues. The germline V and J ends were trimmed by 2 bases and 6 bases, with 17 bases remaining between them. The germline gives CDR1 SGHTA, CDR2 FQGTGA. The data derive from a study of T cell changes during pregnancy in multiple sclerosis. Using immunoSEQ multiplex PCR, the repertoire was profiled, and TCRdb retains in-frame clones only, with some absent. The sample holds tens of thousands of clones; over 80% are singletons and the top ten take less than 0.6%. The clonotype was recovered from a female donor with multiple sclerosis, enrolled in a pregnancy study. V usage is TRBV7-3 and J usage is TRBJ2-7; D might be TRBD1 (6 bases). The material was CD4+ T cells from peripheral blood mononuclear cells, obtained in the second trimester of pregnancy. DNA of the CDR3: TGTGCCAGCAGCTTAGGTACAGGGTTATCGAGCGAGCAGTACTTC. Its translation is CASSLGTGLSSEQYF. The variable domain in full, with the rest retrieved from reference TRBV7-3 and TRBJ2-7, is GAGVSQTPSNKVTEKGKYVELRCDPISGHTALYWYRQSLGQGPEFLIYFQGTGAADDSGLPNDRFFAVRPEGSVSTLKIQRTERGDSAVYLCASSLGTGLSSEQYFGPGTRLTVT.